The T cell receptor (beta chain) under discussion was sequenced for a study of blood T cell repertoires in COVID-19 (dated by TCRdb to about 2020). Concerning the study at large: Collaborator samples came from the United States, Italy and Spain and covered acute and convalescent phases of COVID-19. Deeply sampled blood TCRbeta repertoires from subjects exposed to, actively infected with, or recovered from COVID-19 were included in the dataset. The repertoires were made available in a free public database intended to serve as a resource for research on the immune response to SARS-CoV-2. The samples were drawn from the first 160 participants of the ongoing ImmuneRACE study and from more than 1,000 subjects provided by 6 global collaborators. The prospective study material was composed of cDNA or gDNA derived from T cells, B-cell-depleted T cells, or PBMCs. A de-identified subject ID, COVID-19 status, age in years and sex were almost always included in the sample metadata. Where available, HLA class I and class II types were obtained from metadata supplied by the sample provider rather than from assay-based typing.

The CDR3 covers 15 residues, taking in both the cysteine and the phenylalanine. The DNA shown is the 45-base CDR3, in frame from base 1. Between the V and J ends, shortened by 0 bases and 5 bases respectively, the junction contains 13 bases. According to the germline V gene, CDR1 reads SGHVS and CDR2 reads FQNEAQ. The immunoSEQ Assay, a bias-controlled multiplex PCR, was used to amplify TCRbeta CDR3 regions from genomic DNA. Under the source paper's analysis protocol: Nucleated cell counts per sample were estimated from amplification of reference gene primers within the assay. Sequence reads were collapsed and filtered to measure the absolute abundance of every unique TCRbeta CDR3 rearrangement. For each sample, productive Simpson clonality was calculated by taking the square root of Simpson's diversity index across productive rearrangements. The immuneACCESS repertoire file appears here via TCRdb, limited to in-frame rearrangements. These files lack a portion of the clones; in checked studies, under half of the deficit traces to unresolved V genes, and the cause of the others is not known. V, J and clone size are those of that table, while D and trimming were read from the DNA. The sample table holds some 31,000 clones, of which around nine tenths were seen once. In total, the top ten clones hold roughly 13% of the sample.

Broader findings and caveats from the paper: The amount of clinical and demographic metadata varied by source and participant and was provided uncurated.

As concerns this clone: Its cognate antigen has yet to be identified. It has no much larger one-base neighbor in the sample; base qualities were not kept.

Collaborating institutions collected whole blood in K2EDTA tubes following their own protocols. Collaborator samples were shipped for TCRbeta analysis as frozen whole blood, isolated PBMCs, or DNA extracted from either sample type. The receptor chain draws on TRBV7-8 and TRBJ2-5; too little of a D gene remains to name it. Input material: peripheral blood. The sequence was collected from a human donor with active COVID-19. The donor label of this sample is uncertain. The CDR3 reads CASSLASVPGETQYF. The sequenced DNA is TGTGCCAGCAGCTTAGCGTCGGTTCCCGGTGAGACCCAGTACTTC. The CDR3 plus the reference TRBV7-8 and TRBJ2-5 genes for the other parts give the full variable domain: GAGVSQSPRYKVAKRGQDVALRCDPISGHVSLFWYQQALGQGPEFLTYFQNEAQLDKSGLPSDRFFAERPEGSVSTLKIQRTQQEDSAVYLCASSLASVPGETQYFGPGTRLLVL.